This TCR beta chain was sequenced for a study of molecular identifiers for immune sequencing clone quantification. TCRdb reanalysed the PCR reads using MiXCR and keeps one entry per CDR3 protein. The sample lists just under 650,000 distinct CDR3 sequences, about 20% seen once, with 0.85% to 0.9% in the top ten. The CDR3 is 15 amino acids. V trimming: 8 bases; J trimming: 2 bases; junction bases outside the gene matches: 8. Germline CDR1 reads LNHDA; CDR2 reads SQIVND (reference sequence). In this sample, this clonotype turned up many times. The receptor was isolated from a human donor in good health. Some libraries in this study had Jurkat cell RNA spiked in. The chain recombines TRBV19 with TRBJ2-1, with 8 bases aligning to TRBD2. Sequenced input: naive CD8+ T cells from blood, with Jurkat cell RNA spiked in. This sample's subset: FACS-sorted CD8+CD4-CCR7+CD45RA+ naive T cells. CDR3 sequence reads: CASSIAGNTYNEQFF. Written as DNA, the CDR3 is TGTGCCAGTTCAATAGCGGGGAACACCTACAATGAGCAGTTCTTC. The full variable domain, its missing parts supplied by reference TRBV19 and TRBJ2-1, is DGGITQSPKYLFRKEGQNVTLSCEQNLNHDAMYWYRQDPGQGLRLIYYSQIVNDFQKGDIAEGYSVSREKKESFPLTVTSAQKNPTAFYLCASSIAGNTYNEQFFGPGTRLTVL.